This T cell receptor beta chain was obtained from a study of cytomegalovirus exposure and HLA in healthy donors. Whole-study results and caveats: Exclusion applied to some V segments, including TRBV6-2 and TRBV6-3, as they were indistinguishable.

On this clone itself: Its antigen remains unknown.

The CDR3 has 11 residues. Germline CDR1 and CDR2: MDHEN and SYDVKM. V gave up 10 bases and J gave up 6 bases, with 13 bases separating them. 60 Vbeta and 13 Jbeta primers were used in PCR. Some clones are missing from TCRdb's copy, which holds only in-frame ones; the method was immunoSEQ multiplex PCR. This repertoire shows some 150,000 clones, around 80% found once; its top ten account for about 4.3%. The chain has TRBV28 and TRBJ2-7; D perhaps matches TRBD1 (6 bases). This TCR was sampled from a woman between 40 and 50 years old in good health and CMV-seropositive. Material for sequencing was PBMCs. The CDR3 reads CAIIRGSEQYF. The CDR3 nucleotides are TGTGCCATCATCAGGGGTTCCGAGCAGTACTTC.